The T cell receptor beta chain described here comes from a study of blood T cell repertoires in COVID-19. Across the study: The study drew acute and convalescent COVID-19 samples from the United States, Italy and Spain. T cells, B-cell-depleted T cells, or PBMCs supplied cDNA or gDNA.

Trimming pared 5 bases from V and 3 bases from J, leaving 14 bases between. There are 14 residues in the CDR3. Germline V gives CDR1 MDHEN, CDR2 SYDVKM. In terms of age and location, participants ranged from roughly 18 to 100 years and lived in about two dozen US areas. Sequenced by immunoSEQ multiplex PCR; TCRdb stores in-frame clones only, minus some. This table has roughly 360,000 clones, approximately 90% appearing once. The sequencing sample was made of PBMCs or T cells enriched from blood (not recorded which). The genes are TRBV28 and TRBJ2-7, with a possible D match to TRBD1 (5 bases). The source is a woman aged 25 to 39 with acute COVID-19. CDR3 sequence (DNA): TGTGCCAGCAGTCCCGTAGCCAGGGTCTACGAGCAGTACTTC. Translating gives CASSPVARVYEQYF.